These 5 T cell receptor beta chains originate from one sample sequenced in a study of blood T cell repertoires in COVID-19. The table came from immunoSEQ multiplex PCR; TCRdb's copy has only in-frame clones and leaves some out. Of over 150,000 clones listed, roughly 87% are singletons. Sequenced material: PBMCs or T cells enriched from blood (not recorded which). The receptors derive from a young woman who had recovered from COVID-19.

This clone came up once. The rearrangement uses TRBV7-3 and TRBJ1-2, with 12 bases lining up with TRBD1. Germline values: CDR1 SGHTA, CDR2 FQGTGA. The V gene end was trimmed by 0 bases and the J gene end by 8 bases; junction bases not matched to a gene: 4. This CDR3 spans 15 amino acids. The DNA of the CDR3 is TGTGCCAGCAGCTTAACGGGGGACAGGGGGCCCGGCTACACCTTC. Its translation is CASSLTGDRGPGYTF.

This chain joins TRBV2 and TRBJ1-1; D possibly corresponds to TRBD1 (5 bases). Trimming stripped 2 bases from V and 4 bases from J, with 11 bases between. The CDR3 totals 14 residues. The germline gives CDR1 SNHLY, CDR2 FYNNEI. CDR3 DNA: TGTGCCAGCAGTGAAAAACAGGTTGGCACTGAAGCTTTCTTT. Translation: CASSEKQVGTEAFF.

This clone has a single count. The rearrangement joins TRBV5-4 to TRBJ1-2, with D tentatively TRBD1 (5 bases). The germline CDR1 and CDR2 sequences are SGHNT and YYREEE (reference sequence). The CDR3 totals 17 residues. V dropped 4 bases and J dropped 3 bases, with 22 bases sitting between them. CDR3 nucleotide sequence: TGTGCCAGCAGCACCCCCAACAGGCCCGGCAGGGACTATGGCTACACCTTC. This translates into CASSTPNRPGRDYGYTF.

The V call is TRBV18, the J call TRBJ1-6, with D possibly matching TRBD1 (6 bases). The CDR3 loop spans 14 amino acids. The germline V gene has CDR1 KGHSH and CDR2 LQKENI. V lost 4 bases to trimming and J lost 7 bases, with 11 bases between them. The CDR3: CASSLDRKNSPLHF. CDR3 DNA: TGTGCCAGCTCACTCGACAGGAAAAATTCACCCCTCCACTTT.

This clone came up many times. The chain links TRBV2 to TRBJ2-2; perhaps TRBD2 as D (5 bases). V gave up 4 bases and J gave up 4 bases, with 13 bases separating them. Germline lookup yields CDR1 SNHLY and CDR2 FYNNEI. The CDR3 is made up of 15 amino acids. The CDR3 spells CASSVVGVVTGELFF. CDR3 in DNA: TGTGCCAGCAGTGTCGTGGGAGTGGTCACCGGGGAGCTGTTTTTT.